This T cell receptor beta chain was captured in a study of cytomegalovirus exposure and HLA in healthy donors. Whole-study findings and limits: According to the study, around 150 TCR beta chains were cytomegalovirus-associated. Usually a TCR sequence was rare, but some public TCRs were found in many donors. Within the 95 to 150 validation repertoires, first-cohort TCR clusters tended to co-occur, according to a later analysis.

In the case of this clone: The antigen remains undetermined.

Sequencing used immunoSEQ multiplex PCR; TCRdb keeps in-frame clones, though not all of them. The data show some 170,000 clones, approximately 96% seen once. CDR3 length: 16 amino acids. Per the germline V gene, CDR1 is SEHNR and CDR2 is FQNEAQ (reference sequence). With 1 base removed from V and 5 bases from J, the gap between germline ends came to 14 bases. Donors were drawn from the approximately 120-subject validation cohort, separate from the approximately 680-subject first cohort. The material sequenced was PBMCs. The clonotype was recovered from a woman aged 18-29 years in good health and CMV-seronegative. The chain uses TRBV7-9 and TRBJ2-2; D is undetermined. CDR3: CASSLELAGSTGELFF. Written as DNA, the CDR3 is TGTGCCAGCAGCTTAGAACTTGCAGGATCAACCGGGGAGCTGTTTTTT. The whole variable domain, filled in from reference TRBV7-9 and TRBJ2-2, reads DTGVSQNPRHKITKRGQNVTFRCDPISEHNRLYWYRQTLGQGPEFLTYFQNEAQLEKSRLLSDRFSAERPKGSFSTLEIQRTEQGDSAMYLCASSLELAGSTGELFFGEGSRLTVL.